Below are 24 T cell receptor beta chains sequenced from a single sample in a study of CD8 T cells in Susac syndrome. The RNA input was about 0.5 to 1 ug, and it was reverse transcribed with random hexamers. Each CDR3 protein gets one entry after TCRdb re-called the immunoSEQ multiplex PCR reads with MiXCR. The sample yields around 300,000 distinct CDR3 sequences, approximately 85% seen once. Sequencing input: CD8+ T cells from PBMCs. The receptors stem from a human donor with multiple sclerosis.

This clonotype turned up a few times. V gene TRBV27 combines with J gene TRBJ2-1, with TRBD2 matching 10 bases. V dropped 5 bases and J dropped 0; count of bases not matched to a gene: 4. CDR1 and CDR2 (germline): MNHEY, SMNVEV (reference sequence). The CDR3 loop spans 16 amino acids. The CDR3: CASSLLAGGSYNEQFF. CDR3 nucleotides: TGTGCCAGCAGTCTTTTAGCGGGGGGCTCCTACAATGAGCAGTTCTTC.

This clonotype has a single count. V is TRBV2 and J is TRBJ2-5, with TRBD2 as a possible D gene (6 bases). Trimming left V 6 bases short and J 5 bases short, with 13 bases between. The CDR3 contains 13 residues. CDR1 is SNHLY, CDR2 FYNNEI, per germline. CDR3 bases: TGTGCCAGCAGGGACGGGGGTGTGGAGACCCAGTACTTC. Translation gives CASRDGGVETQYF.

V gene TRBV6-5 combines with J gene TRBJ1-1; D gene unclear. The germline V gene has CDR1 MNHEY and CDR2 SVGAGI. V was cut by 0 bases and J by 11 bases, with 25 bases left in between. The CDR3 is 17 amino acids. The CDR3 sequence: CASSYSGLTVRVPRAFF. CDR3 nucleotide sequence: TGTGCCAGCAGTTACTCTGGACTGACCGTAAGAGTCCCGAGGGCTTTCTTT.

The rearrangement uses TRBV5-4 and TRBJ2-2; D is tentatively TRBD1 or TRBD2 (5 bases each). CDR1 SGHNT and CDR2 YYREEE come from the germline V gene (reference sequence). The CDR3 sequence is 14 residues long. Trimming removed 0 bases at V and 10 bases at J, with 13 bases between. CDR3 in DNA: TGTGCCAGCAGCTTGGCCGGGGCAGGAGAGGAGCTGTTTTTT. Protein: CASSLAGAGEELFF.

The chain employs TRBV19 and TRBJ2-1; 7 positions match TRBD2. The CDR3 contains 16 residues. The junction had 12 bases not matched to a gene; V was cut back by 3 bases and J by 7 bases. The germline V gene encodes CDR1 LNHDA and CDR2 SQIVND (reference sequence). The CDR3 coding sequence is TGTGCCAGTAGTATCTTTAGCGGGTTAGACTGGAATGAGCAGTTCTTC. Protein: CASSIFSGLDWNEQFF.

The chain employs TRBV6-5 and TRBJ2-7; TRBD2 aligns across 11 bases. CDR3 length: 16 residues. Germline CDR1 and CDR2: MNHEY and SVGAGI. V lost 0 bases, J lost 4 bases, and 5 bases stayed unmatched. The CDR3 nucleotides are TGTGCCAGCAGTTACTCCCGACTAGCGGGAATGTACGAGCAGTACTTC. It translates to CASSYSRLAGMYEQYF.

The chain has TRBV5-1 and TRBJ2-1, with a weak D call TRBD1 (5 bases). V shed 5 bases and J shed 6 bases, with 21 bases lying between them. Germline V gene data show CDR1 as SGHRS and CDR2 as YFSETQ. The CDR3 covers 16 residues. The chain's CDR3 is CASRGRTPRRPNEQFF. The DNA of the CDR3 is TGCGCCAGCAGGGGCAGGACACCCCGACGCCCCAATGAGCAGTTCTTC.

The chain employs TRBV6-5 and TRBJ2-7; the D call may be TRBD1 or TRBD2 (5 bases each). V lost 0 bases and J 6 bases, leaving 12 bases between the germline ends. Germline CDR1 and CDR2: MNHEY and SVGAGI. CDR3 length: 14 amino acids. CDR3 coding DNA: TGTGCCAGCAGTTACTCAGTCAGGGCGGGCGAGCAGTACTTC. Protein product: CASSYSVRAGEQYF.

This clonotype has only a few counts. V is TRBV4-1 and J is TRBJ1-1; D remains unclear. Germline V gene lookup returns CDR1 MGHRA and CDR2 YSYEKL. The germline V and J ends were trimmed by 3 bases and 8 bases, with 16 bases remaining between them. The CDR3 length is 14 residues. CDR3 sequence reads: CASSQEGPPQEAFF. The CDR3 DNA sequence: TGCGCCAGCAGCCAGGAAGGGCCACCCCAAGAAGCTTTCTTT.

This clonotype was observed a few times. The rearrangement uses TRBV3-1 and TRBJ2-7; 7 bases line up with TRBD2. V was pared by 3 bases and J by 2 bases, with 1 base of the junction left unmatched. The CDR3 spans 13 residues. Germline values: CDR1 LGHDT, CDR2 YNNKEL (reference sequence). The CDR3, as DNA: TGTGCCAGCAGCCAGCGGGAGCCCTACGAGCAGTACTTC. Encoded protein: CASSQREPYEQYF.

The chain uses TRBV6-1 and TRBJ2-7; a weak D match, TRBD1 (5 bases). Per germline, CDR1 MNHNS and CDR2 SASEGT. The V end was cut by 5 bases, the J end by 3 bases, with 20 bases between. This CDR3 is built from 16 residues. Written as DNA, the CDR3 is TGTGCCAGCAGTCCTGGTTTTTCCCTAGGGGACTACGAGCAGTACTTC. Its translation is CASSPGFSLGDYEQYF.

The V call is TRBV19, the J call TRBJ1-1; D is uncertain. The V and J ends lost 4 bases and 5 bases respectively, with 14 bases between them. The CDR3 covers 14 residues. Germline V gene data show CDR1 as LNHDA and CDR2 as SQIVND (reference sequence). The CDR3 bases are TGTGCCAGTAGTAAAGCCGGGGAGGTAACTGAAGCTTTCTTT. It encodes CASSKAGEVTEAFF.

This clonotype was recorded only once. This chain connects TRBV27 to TRBJ1-1; D is undetermined. With 2 bases removed from V and 6 bases from J, the gap between germline ends came to 13 bases. The CDR3 has 14 residues. In germline, CDR1 is MNHEY, CDR2 SMNVEV (reference sequence). Here the CDR3 reads CASSLRGKPAEAFF. The CDR3 DNA reads TGTGCCAGCAGTTTACGAGGGAAGCCCGCTGAAGCTTTCTTT.

This chain uses TRBV28 with TRBJ2-1, with 11 nucleotides matching TRBD1. The germline V gene encodes CDR1 MDHEN and CDR2 SYDVKM. The J segment lost 5 bases and the V segment lost 3 bases, leaving 3 bases of the junction unmatched. The CDR3 covers 15 residues. CDR3 nucleotide sequence: TGTGCCAGCAGTTTTCCGGGACAGGGGGACAATGAGCAGTTCTTC. It is translated as CASSFPGQGDNEQFF.

This chain links TRBV9 with TRBJ2-7, with D perhaps matching TRBD1 (8 bases). Trimming pared 4 bases from V and 2 bases from J, leaving 16 bases between. The CDR3 extends over 15 amino acids. CDR1 and CDR2 from the germline V gene are SGDLS and YYNGEE. For the CDR3, the DNA is TGTGCCAGCAGCTTCGGACAGGGAGGGCCCTACGAGCAGTACTTC. The encoded protein is CASSFGQGGPYEQYF.

The chain has TRBV4-2 and TRBJ1-5; TRBD1 agrees at 7 bases. Germline CDR1 reads LGHNA; CDR2 reads YNFKEQ. V trimming: 1 base; J trimming: 4 bases; junction bases outside the gene matches: 4. This CDR3 comprises 15 residues. The CDR3 loop is CASSQAPQGNQPQHF. The CDR3 nucleotides read TGTGCCAGCAGCCAAGCTCCACAGGGGAATCAGCCCCAGCATTTT.

The V call is TRBV29-1, the J call TRBJ2-5, with D perhaps TRBD1 (5 bases). V was shortened by 2 bases and J by 2 bases, with 9 bases between the two germline ends. CDR1 is SQVTM, CDR2 ANQGSEA, per germline. There are 13 residues in the CDR3. Written as DNA, the CDR3 is TGCAGCGTTGAACTTAGGGGTCAAGAGACCCAGTACTTC. Translation gives CSVELRGQETQYF.

The gene calls are TRBV12-5 and TRBJ2-1; the D call may be TRBD1 or TRBD2 (5 bases each). In germline, CDR1 is LGHNT, CDR2 FRNRAP. The V end was cut by 1 base, the J end by 7 bases, with 11 bases between. The CDR3 runs to 14 residues. The CDR3 DNA reads TGTGCTAGTGGTTTGGGAGGGGTTGGAAATGAGCAGTTCTTC. It specifies CASGLGGVGNEQFF. The full variable domain, in which reference TRBV12-5 and TRBJ2-1 provide the parts outside the CDR3, is DARVTQTPRHKVTEMGQEVTMRCQPILGHNTVFWYRQTMMQGLELLAYFRNRAPLDDSGMPKDRFSAEMPDATLATLKIQPSEPRDSAVYFCASGLGGVGNEQFFGPGTRLTVL.

V is TRBV3-1 and J is TRBJ2-5, with 12 bases matching TRBD2. The CDR3 is 17 amino acids. Germline V gene data show CDR1 as LGHDT and CDR2 as YNNKEL (reference sequence). The junction had 7 bases not matched to a gene; V was cut back by 3 bases and J by 2 bases. The CDR3, as DNA: TGTGCCAGCAGCCATGAGTGGACTAGCGGGGCACAAGAGACCCAGTACTTC. Its protein product is CASSHEWTSGAQETQYF.

The chain is built from TRBV7-9 and TRBJ2-7; 7 bases match TRBD1. This CDR3 is built from 16 residues. Germline loops: CDR1 SEHNR, CDR2 FQNEAQ (reference sequence). Trimming cost V 3 bases and J 3 bases; bases outside gene matches: 11. The CDR3 sequence: CASSFNKADRDYEQYF. CDR3 sequence (DNA): TGTGCCAGCAGCTTTAACAAAGCCGACAGGGACTACGAGCAGTACTTC.

The V gene is TRBV4-3, the J gene TRBJ1-1; possibly TRBD1 for D (6 bases). Germline V gives CDR1 LGHNA, CDR2 YSLEER. V lost 4 bases and J 6 bases, leaving 9 bases between the germline ends. The CDR3 extends over 12 amino acids. The CDR3 loop reads CASSREGAEAFF. The CDR3 DNA sequence: TGCGCCAGCAGCCGGGAGGGGGCTGAAGCTTTCTTT.

This clonotype turned up a few times. The chain couples TRBV14 to TRBJ2-2; unclear D gene. Germline CDR1 reads SGHDN; CDR2 reads FVKESK. The CDR3 totals 14 residues. V was clipped by 4 bases and J by 5 bases, with 11 bases between them. The CDR3 is CASSLYTATGELFF. In nucleotides, the CDR3 is TGTGCCAGCAGCCTATATACGGCGACCGGGGAGCTGTTTTTT.

The chain links TRBV15 to TRBJ2-7; 8 bases match TRBD2. The CDR3 sequence is 14 residues long. V dropped 5 bases and J dropped 3; count of bases not matched to a gene: 6. Germline V CDR1 and CDR2: LNHNV, YYDKDF (reference sequence). This CDR3 is CATSPRLAGYEQYF. CDR3 coding DNA: TGTGCCACCAGCCCTCGGCTAGCGGGCTACGAGCAGTACTTC.

The chain uses TRBV10-3 and TRBJ1-3; the D is unclear. Germline values: CDR1 ENHRY, CDR2 SYGVKD. The CDR3 spans 16 residues. V was clipped by 2 bases and J by 2 bases, with 13 bases between them. CDR3 amino acids: CAISEPDGGPGNTIYF. The CDR3 bases are TGTGCCATCAGTGAGCCGGATGGAGGGCCTGGAAACACCATATATTTT.